The rows below give T cell receptor beta chains drawn from one sample of a study of tumor-infiltrating lymphocytes in primary liver carcinoma. TCRdb fed the multiplex PCR reads into MiXCR, producing one record per CDR3 protein. The table lists more than 90,000 distinct CDR3 sequences, around 73% of them singletons, with roughly 12% in the top ten. What was sequenced was liver tumor tissue from sampling region 2. The receptors shown here come from a woman aged 60-70 years with primary liver carcinoma and hepatitis B virus infection. Each CDR3 is given with its conserved first and last residue. D genes are given only for firm matches. Size is stated for part of the rows, as once, few or many counts, or as a class when the clone is expanded.

length: 14
size: NA
V: TRBV6-1
D: NA
J: TRBJ1-1
DNA: TGTGCCAGCAGTGAACGGGCAGGGAACACTCAAGCTTTCTTT
CDR3: CASSERAGNTQAFF

length: 16
size: many
V: TRBV7-8
D: TRBD2
J: TRBJ2-7
DNA: TGTGCCAGCAGCCCAGCCGGACTAGCGGGGATCTACGAGCAGTACTTC
CDR3: CASSPAGLAGIYEQYF

length: 14
size: NA
V: TRBV5-4
D: NA
J: TRBJ2-3
DNA: TGTGCCAGCAGCTTTACCCAGGGCACAGGTACGCAGTATTTT
CDR3: CASSFTQGTGTQYF

length: 15
size: many
V: TRBV5-1
D: TRBD2
J: TRBJ2-3
DNA: TGCGCCAGCAGCTTATCGACTAGCGGGACAGATACGCAGTATTTT
CDR3: CASSLSTSGTDTQYF

length: 14
size: NA
V: TRBV29-1
D: NA
J: TRBJ2-3
DNA: TGCAGAGTGCGGGATCGGGGGTTTGGAGATACGCAGTATTTT
CDR3: CRVRDRGFGDTQYF

length: 12
size: NA
V: TRBV6-5
D: TRBD1
J: TRBJ1-2
DNA: TGTGCCAGCAGGGAGTCCCAGGGGGCGGGCACCTTC
CDR3: CASRESQGAGTF

length: 14
size: NA
V: TRBV20-1
D: NA
J: TRBJ2-3
DNA: TGCAGTGCTGCCCAACCGGGTAGCACAGATACGCAGTATTTT
CDR3: CSAAQPGSTDTQYF

length: 14
size: many
V: TRBV28
D: TRBD1
J: TRBJ1-1
DNA: TGTGCCACCAAACCGGGACAGAGAAACACTGAAGCTTTCTTT
CDR3: CATKPGQRNTEAFF

length: 13
size: NA
V: TRBV2
D: NA
J: TRBJ1-2
DNA: TGTGTCAGCAGTCCACAGGGTTTCTATGGCTACACCTTC
CDR3: CVSSPQGFYGYTF

length: 13
size: NA
V: TRBV12-3/TRBV12-4
D: NA
J: TRBJ1-6
DNA: TGTGCCAACAGTTTAGTTTGGGATTCACCTCTCCACTTT
CDR3: CANSLVWDSPLHF

length: 16
size: NA
V: TRBV28
D: NA
J: TRBJ2-3
DNA: TGTGCCAGCAGTTTGTCTGGATACACTCTCACAGATACTCAGTATTTT
CDR3: CASSLSGYTLTDTQYF

length: 15
size: NA
V: TRBV11-3
D: NA
J: TRBJ1-1
DNA: TGTTCCAGCAGCTCCCCACGGGGCTTGAACACTGAAGCTTTCTTC
CDR3: CSSSSPRGLNTEAFF

length: 15
size: NA
V: TRBV11-2
D: NA
J: TRBJ2-4
DNA: TGTGCCTGCAGCTTAGAACAGGATAGCCAGGCCATTCAGTACTTC
CDR3: CACSLEQDSQAIQYF

length: 14
size: NA
V: TRBV6-1
D: TRBD2
J: TRBJ2-3
DNA: TGTGCCAATAGGAGTAGCGGGATCACAGATACGCAGTATTTT
CDR3: CANRSSGITDTQYF

length: 15
size: many
V: TRBV28
D: NA
J: TRBJ2-7
DNA: TGTGCCAGCACAGAGGGTATAACCCTCTCCTACGAGCAGTACTTC
CDR3: CASTEGITLSYEQYF

length: 14
size: NA
V: TRBV11-2
D: NA
J: TRBJ2-1
DNA: TGTGCCAGCTGCGTGGGGGAGGCAGGCAATGAGCAGTTCTTC
CDR3: CASCVGEAGNEQFF

length: 15
size: few
V: TRBV5-1
D: TRBD1
J: TRBJ2-1
DNA: TGCGCCAGCAGCTTGGCGGGACAGACTTACAATGAGCAGTTCTTC
CDR3: CASSLAGQTYNEQFF

length: 13
size: many
V: TRBV5-1
D: NA
J: TRBJ2-5
DNA: TGCGCCAGCAGCCCTCGGGAGCAAGAGACCCAGTACTTC
CDR3: CASSPREQETQYF

length: 13
size: many
V: TRBV28
D: TRBD1
J: TRBJ1-1
DNA: TGTGCCAGCAGTTTAGTTGTGGGACAGGGAGCTTTCTTT
CDR3: CASSLVVGQGAFF

length: 13
size: many
V: TRBV29-1
D: NA
J: TRBJ2-7
DNA: TGCAGCGTTGAAGATAGTACAAACTACGAGCAGTACTTC
CDR3: CSVEDSTNYEQYF

length: 16
size: many
V: TRBV6-5
D: NA
J: TRBJ2-3
DNA: TGTGCCAGCAGTTCCACAGTGGGGGTGGGCACAGATACGCAGTATTTT
CDR3: CASSSTVGVGTDTQYF

length: 16
size: once
V: TRBV11-2
D: NA
J: TRBJ1-1
DNA: TGTGCCAGCAGTCCGCGGAGGAGCATACCGAACACTGAAGTTTTCTTT
CDR3: CASSPRRSIPNTEVFF

length: 12
size: many
V: TRBV28
D: NA
J: TRBJ1-1
DNA: TGTGCCAGCAGTTTGCAGCGAGGGACAGCTTTCTTT
CDR3: CASSLQRGTAFF

length: 16
size: NA
V: TRBV5-1
D: TRBD2
J: TRBJ2-5
DNA: TGCGCCAGCAGACAAGGGGCTAGCGGGAATGGGGAGACCCAGTACTTC
CDR3: CASRQGASGNGETQYF

length: 15
size: NA
V: TRBV5-1
D: TRBD2
J: TRBJ2-1
DNA: TGCGCCAGCCGTACGGCCACTAGCGGGAACTATGAGCAGTTCTTC
CDR3: CASRTATSGNYEQFF

length: 14
size: many
V: TRBV5-1
D: TRBD1
J: TRBJ2-4
DNA: TGCGCCAGCAGCCCTTGGGCAGGGGGAAACATTCAGTACTTC
CDR3: CASSPWAGGNIQYF

length: 15
size: many
V: TRBV5-5
D: NA
J: TRBJ2-6
DNA: TGTGCCAGCAGCTTGTCGGACTCTGGGGCCAACGTCCTGACTTTC
CDR3: CASSLSDSGANVLTF

length: 13
size: many
V: TRBV10-3
D: NA
J: TRBJ2-7
DNA: TGTGCCATCACCCAATTACAGGGTGGGGAGCAGTACTTC
CDR3: CAITQLQGGEQYF

length: 14
size: many
V: TRBV14
D: NA
J: TRBJ2-2
DNA: TGTGCCAGCAGCCTGGCTAGGGTCACCGGGGAGCTGTTTTTT
CDR3: CASSLARVTGELFF

length: 15
size: NA
V: TRBV11-3
D: NA
J: TRBJ2-7
DNA: TGTTGCAGCAGCTTAGGGACATGGGGCTCCCTCGAGCAGTACTTC
CDR3: CCSSLGTWGSLEQYF

length: 15
size: medium-sized
V: TRBV11-2
D: NA
J: TRBJ1-3
DNA: TGTGCCAGCAGCTTAGAGGGATTCGCTGGAAACACCATATATTTT
CDR3: CASSLEGFAGNTIYF

length: 13
size: once
V: TRBV10-3
D: TRBD2
J: TRBJ2-1
DNA: TGTGCCATGGGACTAGCGAGAACCAATGAGCAGTTCTTC
CDR3: CAMGLARTNEQFF

length: 15
size: NA
V: TRBV5-1
D: NA
J: TRBJ2-5
DNA: TGTGCCAGCAGCTTGATTCAAGACCACCAAGAGACCCAGTACTTC
CDR3: CASSLIQDHQETQYF

length: 18
size: NA
V: TRBV12-3/TRBV12-4
D: NA
J: TRBJ2-3
DNA: TGTACCAGCAGTTTCTTTCTCGCGGGCGGCCAGGGGGGCGATACGCAGTATTTT
CDR3: CTSSFFLAGGQGGDTQYF

length: 15
size: NA
V: TRBV18
D: NA
J: TRBJ2-3
DNA: TGTGCCGGCTCCACCCGTCCGGGAAGCACAGATACGCAGTATTTT
CDR3: CAGSTRPGSTDTQYF

length: 15
size: NA
V: TRBV6-5
D: NA
J: TRBJ1-1
DNA: TGTGCCAGCAGTTACTCGTTGGAACAGTGCACTGAAGCTTTCTTT
CDR3: CASSYSLEQCTEAFF

length: 15
size: many
V: TRBV10-2
D: TRBD2
J: TRBJ2-5
DNA: TGCGCCAGCAGTGCTCCCCAGCGGGGTCAAGAGACCCAGTACTTC
CDR3: CASSAPQRGQETQYF

length: 16
size: NA
V: TRBV24-1
D: NA
J: TRBJ1-6
DNA: TGTGCCACCAGTGATTTGCATAACAGGTATAATTCACCCCTCCATTTT
CDR3: CATSDLHNRYNSPLHF

length: 14
size: NA
V: TRBV12-3/TRBV12-4
D: NA
J: TRBJ2-7
DNA: TGTGCCAGCAGTAAAAGCATACCGCCCTACGAACAGTACTTC
CDR3: CASSKSIPPYEQYF

length: 14
size: many
V: TRBV7-9
D: TRBD1
J: TRBJ2-7
DNA: TGTGCCAGCAGCCTGGGACAGGGGGCTTACGAGCAGTACTTC
CDR3: CASSLGQGAYEQYF

length: 13
size: NA
V: TRBV4-1
D: NA
J: TRBJ2-7
DNA: TGCGCCATCAGCCAACAGGGAGTATACGAGCAGTACTTC
CDR3: CAISQQGVYEQYF

length: 17
size: NA
V: TRBV5-1
D: TRBD2
J: TRBJ2-2
DNA: TGCGCCAGCACCCAACCGGGACTAGCGGGAAGCACCGGGGAGCTGTTTTTT
CDR3: CASTQPGLAGSTGELFF

length: 15
size: once
V: TRBV19
D: TRBD1
J: TRBJ1-5
DNA: TGTGCCAGTACTGATGGACAGGAGGTCTCTCAGCCCCAGCATTTT
CDR3: CASTDGQEVSQPQHF

length: 14
size: NA
V: TRBV12-3/TRBV12-4
D: NA
J: TRBJ1-5
DNA: TGTGCCAGCAGTTTTACAGAGAGATCGGGGGCCCAGCATTTT
CDR3: CASSFTERSGAQHF

length: 15
size: NA
V: TRBV11-2
D: NA
J: TRBJ1-2
DNA: TGTGCCAGCAGCCCACGCCAGACAGAAAGCTATGGCTACATCTTC
CDR3: CASSPRQTESYGYIF

length: 16
size: NA
V: TRBV7-9
D: TRBD1
J: TRBJ2-3
DNA: TGTGCCAGCAGCGAACGGGACAGGGGTTCGGATCAGCCCCAGTATTTT
CDR3: CASSERDRGSDQPQYF

length: 13
size: NA
V: TRBV4-2
D: NA
J: TRBJ2-7
DNA: TGTGCCAGCAGCCCCTGTTTACTCTACGGGCAGTACTTC
CDR3: CASSPCLLYGQYF

length: 14
size: NA
V: TRBV29-1
D: NA
J: TRBJ2-7
DNA: TGCAGCGTTGAAGGCCACAGCAACTCCTACGAGCACTACTTC
CDR3: CSVEGHSNSYEHYF

length: 12
size: NA
V: TRBV29-1
D: NA
J: TRBJ2-3
DNA: TGCAGCGTTGAGACGGGGGTAGATACGCAGTATTTT
CDR3: CSVETGVDTQYF

length: 15
size: NA
V: TRBV7-9
D: TRBD1
J: TRBJ1-6
DNA: TGTGCCAGCAGCTTAGTACAGGGGAGGAATTCACCCCTCCACTTT
CDR3: CASSLVQGRNSPLHF